This TCR beta chain was sequenced during a study of blood T cells in healthy people across ages. The use of a sample-barcoded 5' primer and a J-beta primer mix characterized a second PCR of roughly 6 to 11 cycles. TCRdb reprocessed the 5' RACE reads via MiXCR and lists one record per CDR3 protein. Of approximately 780,000 distinct CDR3 sequences in the sample, 20% to 30% were seen once. At least ten counts were recorded for this clonotype. This sample was shared with a second study, whose subject was T cells of mothers and their children.

The source is a boy under 18 in good health. The sequencing sample was made of blood.

The CDR3 sequence: CASSPDSSYEQYF. The CDR3 nucleotides are TGCGCCAGCAGCCCAGACAGTTCCTACGAGCAGTACTTC. The rearrangement links TRBV5-1 to TRBJ2-7; tentative D call: TRBD1 (5 bases). The CDR3 is made up of 13 amino acids. V was cut by 4 bases and J by 1 base, with 9 bases left in between. The V gene's germline CDR1 is SGHRS and CDR2 YFSETQ.